This T cell receptor (beta chain) comes out of a study of T-cell memory formation after mild COVID-19. TCRdb fed the 5' RACE reads into MiXCR, producing one record per CDR3 protein. The top ten clones hold less than 45% of a sample with around 110,000 distinct CDR3 sequences, under 15% of them seen once. A few counts support this clonotype. The germline V and J ends were trimmed by 7 bases and 0 bases, with 8 bases remaining between them. Germline CDR1 is KGHDR and CDR2 is SFDVKD. This CDR3 comprises 13 residues. This TCR was recovered from a man between 18 and 35 years old who had mild COVID-19 (a few samples of this study predate the infection). Cell type and time point are not known. The sample consisted of PBMCs or a T cell subset sorted from them (not recorded which). V gene TRBV24-1 combines with J gene TRBJ2-5; possible D gene TRBD1, 6 bases. CDR3 residues: CATRGTNQETQYF. Written as DNA, the CDR3 is TGTGCCACCAGAGGGACAAACCAAGAGACCCAGTACTTC.